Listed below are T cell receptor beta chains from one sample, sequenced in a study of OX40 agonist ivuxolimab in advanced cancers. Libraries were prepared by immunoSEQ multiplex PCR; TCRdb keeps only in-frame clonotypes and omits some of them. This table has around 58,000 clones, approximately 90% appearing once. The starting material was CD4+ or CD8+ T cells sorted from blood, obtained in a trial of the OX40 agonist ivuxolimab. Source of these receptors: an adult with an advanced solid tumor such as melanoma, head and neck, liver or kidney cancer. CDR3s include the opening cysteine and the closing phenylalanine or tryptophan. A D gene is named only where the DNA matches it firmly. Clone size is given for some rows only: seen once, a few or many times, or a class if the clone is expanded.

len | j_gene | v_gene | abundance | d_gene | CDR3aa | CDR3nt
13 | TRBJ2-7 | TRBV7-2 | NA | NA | CASSRLGSYEQYF | TGTGCCAGCAGCCGACTTGGTTCCTACGAGCAGTACTTC
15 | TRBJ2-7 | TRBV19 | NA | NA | CASSIGSSQSYEQYF | TGTGCCAGTAGTATAGGGTCTAGCCAAAGCTACGAGCAGTACTTC
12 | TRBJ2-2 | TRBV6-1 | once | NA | CASPANTGELFF | TGTGCCAGCCCAGCGAACACCGGGGAGCTGTTTTTT
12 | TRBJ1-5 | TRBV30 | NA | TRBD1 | CAWSTQGKPQHF | TGTGCCTGGAGTACACAGGGGAAGCCCCAGCATTTT
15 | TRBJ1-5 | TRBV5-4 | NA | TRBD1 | CASSLGGTGDQPQHF | TGTGCCAGCAGCTTGGGCGGGACAGGGGATCAGCCCCAGCATTTT
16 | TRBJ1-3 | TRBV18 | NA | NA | CASSPSERVGGNTIYF | TGTGCCAGCTCACCGAGTGAAAGGGTCGGAGGAAACACCATATATTTT
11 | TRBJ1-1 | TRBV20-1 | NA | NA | CSAPRDTEAFF | TGCAGTGCCCCTCGGGACACTGAAGCTTTCTTT
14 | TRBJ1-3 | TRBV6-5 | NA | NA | CASSYGGQRNTIYF | TGTGCCAGCAGTTACGGTGGGCAGAGAAACACCATATATTTT
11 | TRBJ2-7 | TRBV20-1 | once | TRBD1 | CSARTGGEQYF | TGCAGTGCACGGACAGGGGGCGAGCAGTACTTC
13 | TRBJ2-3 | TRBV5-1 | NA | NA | CASSLAGTDTQYF | TGCGCCAGCAGCTTGGCTGGGACAGATACGCAGTATTTT
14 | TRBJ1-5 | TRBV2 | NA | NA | CASMGDGNNQPQHF | TGTGCCAGCATGGGGGACGGAAACAATCAGCCCCAGCATTTT
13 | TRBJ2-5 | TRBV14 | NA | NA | CASSPGPSWTQYF | TGTGCCAGCAGCCCGGGACCGTCATGGACCCAGTACTTC
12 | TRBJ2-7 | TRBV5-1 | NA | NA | CASSSDSYEQYF | TGCGCCAGCAGCTCGGACAGCTACGAGCAGTACTTC
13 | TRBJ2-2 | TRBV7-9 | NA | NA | CASSLRGYGELFF | TGTGCCAGCAGCTTAAGAGGGTACGGGGAGCTGTTTTTT
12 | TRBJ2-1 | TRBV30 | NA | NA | CAWSVTGPEQFF | TGTGCCTGGAGTGTAACCGGGCCCGAGCAGTTCTTC
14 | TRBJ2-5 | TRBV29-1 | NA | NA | CSVERAVFQETQYF | TGCAGCGTTGAAAGGGCAGTCTTCCAAGAGACCCAGTACTTC
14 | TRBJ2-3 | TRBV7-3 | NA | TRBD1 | CASSTTGETDTQYF | TGTGCCAGCAGCACGACAGGGGAGACGGATACGCAGTATTTT
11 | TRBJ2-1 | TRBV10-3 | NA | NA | CAISESREQFF | TGTGCCATCAGTGAATCCCGTGAGCAGTTCTTC
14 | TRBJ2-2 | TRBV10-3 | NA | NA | CAISETGLTGELFF | TGTGCCATCAGTGAAACAGGGCTCACCGGGGAGCTGTTTTTT
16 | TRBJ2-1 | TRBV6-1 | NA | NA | CASSEASGGPYNEQFF | TGTGCCAGCAGTGAAGCATCCGGGGGACCCTACAATGAGCAGTTCTTC
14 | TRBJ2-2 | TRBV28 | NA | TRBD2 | CASRAGGTGGELFF | TGTGCCAGCCGAGCGGGGGGCACGGGCGGGGAGCTGTTTTTT
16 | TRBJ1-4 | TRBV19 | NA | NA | CASSIFVYRTDEKLFF | TGTGCCAGTAGTATTTTCGTTTATCGGACAGATGAAAAACTGTTTTTT
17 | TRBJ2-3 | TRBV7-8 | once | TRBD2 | CASSSSLAIKSTDTQYF | TGTGCCAGCAGCAGCTCACTAGCGATTAAAAGCACAGATACGCAGTATTTT